This T cell receptor beta chain emerged from a study of T cells after yellow fever vaccination (dated by TCRdb to about 2019). At the level of the whole study: The SMART-Seq v4 Ultra Low Input RNA kit was used to prepare libraries from fractions with low cell numbers. Blood samples were taken at several timepoints before and after primary and secondary immunization, and bulk PBMC replicates and cell subsets were isolated. Bulk TCR alpha and beta repertoires were sequenced longitudinally to track T-cell clones before and after primary and booster YFV17D yellow fever vaccination. Two healthy male donors, one aged 18 to 29 and one aged 30 to 39 years, were included in the cohort.

The germline V gene yields MDHEN for CDR1 and SYDVKM for CDR2. Between the V and J ends, shortened by 6 bases and 11 bases respectively, the junction contains 22 bases. The CDR3 spans 14 residues, from the cysteine through the phenylalanine. Just the 42-base CDR3 DNA is kept, in frame starting at base 1. TCR cDNA was synthesized by 5'RACE template switching, through which a universal primer site and unique molecular identifiers were introduced. cDNA synthesis was primed from both the TCR alpha and TCR beta constant segments. Libraries were amplified in two PCR steps, with sample barcodes and sequencing adapters added in the second step. Sequencing of libraries was done on Illumina HiSeq 2500 (2x100 bp) or NovaSeq (2x150 bp). In the original analysis: Reads were demultiplexed and collapsed into UMI consensus sequences with MIGEC, and V(D)J alignment was performed with MiXCR. Vaccine-responding clonotypes were identified with edgeR using replicate PBMC samples, with FDR below 0.01 and a log2 fold change above 5 up to day 15 being required. Bulk clonotypes were assigned CD4 or CD8 identity according to which sequenced CD4 or CD8 repertoire held them at higher abundance. TCRdb's own reprocessing of the public reads used fastp at Q25 and MiXCR and kept productive beta chains. Rows with one shared CDR3 protein collapse into an entry with the most common genes and DNA. The V and J calls, along with clone size, are taken from TCRdb and not from the paper's own processing. In this sample the table shows approximately 600,000 distinct CDR3 sequences, 10% to 15% of which occur a single time. The top ten constitute more than 13% of the sample.

In the paper's terms, the treatment or condition label means: live attenuated yellow fever vaccine strain. Two biological replicates of bulk PBMCs were collected at each blood-draw timepoint. PBMCs were isolated from peripheral blood using a standard Ficoll-Paque protocol. TriZol was used to extract RNA from bulk PBMCs, from CD4 and CD8 fractions, and from dextramer-positive and dextramer-negative fractions. Details on this clonotype: Its antigen is still unknown. Base qualities are missing; no much larger clone stands one base away.

Broad study findings and their caveats: Compared with the primary T-cell response, the secondary T-cell response was faster but weaker, reaching its peak on day 5 rather than on day 15. Because the study included only a couple of donors, the extent to which the findings can be generalized is limited. Computational filtering was needed because FACS-sorted repertoires could contain abundant contaminating clonotypes from the bulk population. After the booster, most of the clones that had expanded following primary vaccination were detected again (just under 97% of CD4 and roughly nine tenths of CD8), which suggests that memory was broadly maintained. A small fraction of clonotypes showed up in both the CD4 and CD8 compartments, probably as a result of convergent recombination.

The sequenced sample was PBMCs, obtained on the day of the yellow fever booster vaccination. This sequence uses TRBV28 and TRBJ1-1, and possibly TRBD1, on 5 matching bases. This TCR came from a young man who received the YFV17D yellow fever vaccine. The CDR3 protein sequence reads: CASRQNFGGVRAFF. The sequenced DNA: TGTGCCAGCAGGCAAAACTTTGGGGGGGTAAGGGCTTTCTTT.